This is a list of T cell receptor beta chains from one sample in a study of regulatory T cells in long-lasting Graves disease. TCRdb itself ran the multiplex PCR reads through MiXCR, one entry per CDR3 protein. The table records about 460,000 distinct CDR3 sequences, approximately 22% of them present only once. The source material was peripheral blood mononuclear cells (PBMCs), sampled when the disease was refractory, from a patient treated with antithyroid drugs. All receptors derive from a female donor with Graves disease. The CDR3 runs from the conserved cysteine through the conserved F or W. D genes are given only for firm matches. Expanded clones get a size class; other rows say once, few or many, or leave the size out.

J gene	clone size	D gene	V gene	CDR3 protein	CDR3 DNA
TRBJ2-7	many	.	TRBV7-2	CASSFSVAGEHEQYF	TGTGCCAGCAGCTTTTCGGTGGCAGGGGAGCACGAGCAGTACTTC
TRBJ1-2	.	.	TRBV30	CAWSVSALRANYGYTF	TGTGCCTGGAGTGTATCCGCCTTGAGGGCGAACTATGGCTACACCTTC
TRBJ1-5	.	.	TRBV5-6	CASSFSGGPISNQPQHF	TGTGCCAGCAGCTTTTCTGGGGGCCCAATTAGCAATCAGCCCCAGCATTTT
TRBJ1-5	.	TRBD1	TRBV19	CASSIEDRVNQPQHF	TGTGCCAGTAGTATTGAGGACAGGGTTAATCAGCCCCAGCATTTT
TRBJ2-7	few	TRBD2	TRBV4-2	CASSQVSGGGANEQYF	TGTGCCAGCAGCCAAGTCTCCGGGGGGGGGGCGAACGAGCAGTACTTC
TRBJ2-1	.	TRBD1	TRBV15	CATSRAGTENNEQFF	TGTGCCACCAGCAGAGCCGGGACAGAAAACAATGAGCAGTTCTTC
TRBJ2-5	few	TRBD1	TRBV25-1	CASSELQGAGGETQYF	TGTGCCAGCAGTGAATTGCAGGGGGCCGGAGGGGAGACCCAGTACTTC
TRBJ1-6	many	.	TRBV28	CASGMGTSYNSPLHF	TGTGCCAGCGGAATGGGGACCTCCTATAATTCACCCCTCCACTTT
TRBJ2-2	few	.	TRBV19	CASSIARRGATGELFF	TGTGCCAGTAGTATAGCCCGACGAGGGGCCACCGGGGAGCTGTTTTTT
TRBJ1-2	many	.	TRBV27	CASSSVQGVHNYGYTF	TGTGCCAGCAGTTCCGTACAGGGAGTCCACAACTATGGCTACACCTTC
TRBJ1-3	.	TRBD1	TRBV5-1	CASSLGGTASSGNTIYF	TGTGCCAGCAGCTTGGGGGGGACAGCGAGCTCTGGAAACACCATATATTTT
TRBJ2-2	.	.	TRBV19	CASRFIAANTGELFF	TGTGCCAGTAGGTTTATAGCGGCGAACACCGGGGAGCTGTTTTTT
TRBJ2-7	many	.	TRBV28	CASSLAGSRFYEQYF	TGTGCCAGCAGTTTAGCAGGATCCCGCTTCTACGAGCAGTACTTC
TRBJ2-7	.	TRBD2	TRBV10-3	CAISVLAGGAYEQYF	TGTGCCATCAGTGTCCTAGCGGGAGGAGCCTACGAGCAGTACTTC
TRBJ2-7	many	TRBD1	TRBV6-1	CASNRGLKYEQYF	TGTGCCAGCAACAGGGGGCTGAAGTACGAGCAGTACTTC
TRBJ1-2	many	TRBD1	TRBV29-1	CSVRTGGYGYTF	TGCAGCGTTCGGACAGGGGGTTATGGCTACACCTTC
TRBJ1-3	few	.	TRBV6-9	CASSYSPPTAMAGNTIYF	TGTGCCAGCAGTTACTCACCACCGACAGCTATGGCTGGAAACACCATATATTTT
TRBJ2-5	.	TRBD2	TRBV7-8	CASSFGTSGEGETQYF	TGTGCCAGCAGCTTCGGGACTAGCGGCGAGGGGGAGACCCAGTACTTC
TRBJ2-7	many	.	TRBV2	CASLLAYEQYF	TGTGCCAGCCTACTAGCATACGAGCAGTACTTC
TRBJ1-5	many	.	TRBV6-2/TRBV6-3	CATTLTPYQPQHF	TGTGCCACCACTCTGACACCCTATCAGCCCCAGCATTTT
TRBJ2-2	.	TRBD2	TRBV27	CASSTLGLAGASTGELFF	TGTGCCAGCAGTACACTGGGACTAGCGGGAGCATCTACCGGGGAGCTGTTTTTT
TRBJ1-1	few	.	TRBV7-9	CASRRNANTEAFF	TGTGCCAGCAGACGGAACGCGAACACTGAAGCTTTCTTT
TRBJ2-5	many	.	TRBV28	CASYTSSSAAPQETQYF	TGTGCCAGCTATACCTCCTCTAGCGCCGCCCCCCAAGAGACCCAGTACTTC
TRBJ2-7	.	TRBD2	TRBV6-2/TRBV6-3	CASSWASGRAFNEQYF	TGTGCCAGCAGTTGGGCTAGCGGGAGGGCCTTTAACGAGCAGTACTTC
TRBJ2-2	few	.	TRBV10-3	CATQRENTGELFF	TGTGCCACCCAGAGAGAGAACACCGGGGAGCTGTTTTTT
TRBJ2-7	few	.	TRBV20-1	CSAGGGITAEQYF	TGCAGTGCCGGGGGTGGGATAACGGCCGAGCAGTACTTC